The 28 T cell receptor beta chains given below trace back to one sample, sequenced in a study of blood T cell repertoires in COVID-19. Sequencing was performed with immunoSEQ multiplex PCR; in TCRdb, only in-frame clones are kept and a portion is missing. The data hold more than 200,000 clones, with over 75% observed a single time. The material sequenced was PBMCs or T cells enriched from blood (not recorded which). These receptors originate from a woman in her forties with acute COVID-19.

The chain recombines TRBV2 with TRBJ2-7; D perhaps matches TRBD2 (5 bases). Germline V gene sequence: CDR1 SNHLY, CDR2 FYNNEI. The germline V and J ends were trimmed by 4 bases and 3 bases, with 7 bases remaining between them. This CDR3 has 12 residues. CDR3 in DNA: TGTGCCAGCAGTGTCCGGGGCTACGAGCAGTACTTC. Translated, it gives CASSVRGYEQYF. The full variable domain, in which reference TRBV2 and TRBJ2-7 provide the parts outside the CDR3, is EPEVTQTPSHQVTQMGQEVILRCVPISNHLYFYWYRQILGQKVEFLVSFYNNEISEKSEIFDDQFSVERPDGSNFTLKIRSTKLEDSAMYFCASSVRGYEQYFGPGTRLTVT.

The chain couples TRBV6-5 to TRBJ1-4; 7 bases agree with TRBD1. The CDR3 has 14 residues. After removal of 5 bases from V and 8 bases from J, the junction contained 8 bases not matched to a gene. The germline V gene encodes CDR1 MNHEY and CDR2 SVGAGI. CDR3 sequence reads: CASSTGTELEKLFF. The CDR3 nucleotides are TGTGCCAGCAGTACCGGGACAGAACTAGAAAAACTGTTTTTT.

The chain is built from TRBV30 and TRBJ1-6, with D unresolved. Germline V CDR1 and CDR2: GTSNPN, SVGIG (reference sequence). With 1 base removed from V and 8 bases from J, the gap between germline ends came to 9 bases. There are 13 residues in the CDR3. CDR3 region: CAWSGRGDSPLHF. CDR3 in DNA: TGTGCCTGGAGTGGTCGCGGGGATTCACCCCTCCACTTT.

V gene TRBV9 combines with J gene TRBJ1-1; TRBD1 agrees at 8 bases. Germline CDR1 SGDLS, CDR2 YYNGEE. The CDR3 runs to 13 residues. After removal of 8 bases from V and 1 base from J, the junction contained 4 bases not matched to a gene. The CDR3 protein is CASGQGRNTEAFF. The CDR3 nucleotides are TGTGCCAGTGGACAGGGAAGGAACACTGAAGCTTTCTTT.

The sample holds one count of this clone. The chain employs TRBV5-1 and TRBJ2-2, with TRBD2 matching over 9 bases. CDR3 length: 15 residues. Germline V gives CDR1 SGHRS, CDR2 YFSETQ. V shed 4 bases, J shed 6 bases, and the junction held 7 bases outside the gene matches. As DNA, the CDR3 is TGCGCCAGCAGCACCGTAGCGGGGGCCGCCGGGGAGCTGTTTTTT. Its translation is CASSTVAGAAGELFF.

The chain links TRBV5-5 to TRBJ2-7, with D hard to call. The V end was cut by 7 bases, the J end by 2 bases, with 7 bases between. The germline CDR1 and CDR2 sequences are SGHKS and YYEKEE (reference sequence). CDR3 length equals 11 residues. The CDR3 here is CASRQAYEQYF. The CDR3, as DNA: TGTGCCAGCCGGCAGGCCTACGAGCAGTACTTC.

This clone was seen just once. This chain joins TRBV24-1 and TRBJ2-5; 13 bases agree with TRBD2. Germline V gene data show CDR1 as KGHDR and CDR2 as SFDVKD. This CDR3 is 18 amino acids long. V gave up 9 bases and J gave up 5 bases; unmatched junction bases: 17. The CDR3 protein is CATSDRYTSGGAYETQYF. Written as DNA, the CDR3 is TGTGCCACCTCAGATCGTTACACTAGCGGGGGGGCGTATGAGACCCAGTACTTC.

This clone was seen just once. The V call is TRBV7-8, the J call TRBJ1-1; D gene uncertain. Trimming removed 2 bases from V and 3 bases from J, with 10 bases in between. Germline V gene data show CDR1 as SGHVS and CDR2 as FQNEAQ. This CDR3 is 14 amino acids long. CDR3 DNA sequence: TGTGCCAGCAGCTTACGGCGGGGTGACACTGAAGCTTTCTTT. Translation: CASSLRRGDTEAFF.

This chain connects TRBV19 to TRBJ1-2, with no clear D. Trimming left V 5 bases short and J 2 bases short, with 12 bases between. Germline V gives CDR1 LNHDA, CDR2 SQIVND (reference sequence). The CDR3 spans 14 residues. The CDR3 protein is CASSLRGGNYGYTF. The CDR3 coding sequence is TGTGCCAGTAGTCTCCGCGGAGGAAACTATGGCTACACCTTC.

This clone has a single count. The chain employs TRBV7-2 and TRBJ2-4, with 8 bases lining up with TRBD1. Germline V CDR1 and CDR2: SGHTA, FQGNSA. V shed 1 base and J 2 bases; nucleotides not matched to a gene: 10. The CDR3 contains 18 residues. The CDR3 DNA reads TGTGCCAGCAGCTTAGTTTCAGGGGGCGCGATCTCCAAAAACATTCAGTACTTC. Amino acids: CASSLVSGGAISKNIQYF.

This clone has only a few counts. V is TRBV25-1 and J is TRBJ2-7; D uncertain. The CDR3 sequence is 11 residues long. The germline V gene has CDR1 MGHDK and CDR2 SYGVNS. V was pared by 6 bases and J by 3 bases, with 6 bases between. The CDR3 bases are TGTGCCAGCAGCCAGATCTACGAGCAGTACTTC. Translated, it gives CASSQIYEQYF.

This chain joins TRBV19 and TRBJ2-7; 7 positions match TRBD1. CDR1 is LNHDA and CDR2 is SQIVND in the germline V gene (reference sequence). Unmatched junction bases numbered 7, after V lost 4 bases and J lost 1 base. This CDR3 comprises 15 residues. CDR3 sequence (DNA): TGTGCCAGTAGTAAAGACAGGGAAGGATCCTACGAGCAGTACTTC. Its translation: CASSKDREGSYEQYF.

About this clone: One end of the junction fails to match germline, which may point to a read error. The chain recombines TRBV7-7 with TRBJ1-5; D unresolved. The germline gives CDR1 SSHAT, CDR2 FNYEAQ (reference sequence). The CDR3 has 13 residues. For the CDR3, the DNA is TGTGCTAGCAGCTTACAGTACAATCAGCCCCAGCATTTT. Translated, it gives CASSLQYNQPQHF.

The chain combines TRBV9 with TRBJ1-2, with 9 positions matching TRBD1. This CDR3 spans 15 amino acids. The trim removed 3 bases at V and 3 bases at J, leaving 6 bases unmatched. Germline CDR1 SGDLS, CDR2 YYNGEE. Here the CDR3 reads CASSAGQGGDYGYTF. The CDR3 DNA sequence: TGTGCCAGCAGCGCGGGACAGGGAGGCGACTATGGCTACACCTTC. Supplemented by reference TRBV9 and TRBJ1-2, the full variable domain reads DSGVTQTPKHLITATGQRVTLRCSPRSGDLSVYWYQQSLDQGLQFLIQYYNGEERAKGNILERFSAQQFPDLHSELNLSSLELGDSALYFCASSAGQGGDYGYTFGSGTRLTVV.

This clone was picked up one time. The rearrangement uses TRBV19 and TRBJ1-1; no definite D call. Germline V gives CDR1 LNHDA, CDR2 SQIVND (reference sequence). The V end lost 5 bases, the J end lost 0 bases, and 10 bases lay between the germline ends. The length of the CDR3 is 14 residues. The CDR3 DNA reads TGTGCCAGTAGTCCGCTAAGCATGAACACTGAAGCTTTCTTT. Amino acids: CASSPLSMNTEAFF.

This chain connects TRBV3-1 (or the pseudogene TRBV3-2) to TRBJ1-1; D perhaps matches TRBD1 (5 bases). The germline gives CDR1 LGHDT, CDR2 YNNKEL (reference sequence). Trimming took 6 bases from V and 1 from J, leaving 12 bases between them. The CDR3 extends over 14 amino acids. The DNA of the CDR3 is TGTGCCAGCAGGGGCGACAGCGCGAACACTGAAGCTTTCTTT. This sequence encodes CASRGDSANTEAFF.

The chain recombines TRBV20-1 with TRBJ2-2, with D possibly TRBD2 on 5 matching bases. The V end was cut by 3 bases, the J end by 1 base, with 12 bases between. Germline values: CDR1 DFQATT, CDR2 SNEGSKA (reference sequence). The CDR3 covers 15 residues. CDR3 loop: CSASIPGKNTGELFF. The CDR3 nucleotides are TGCAGTGCTAGTATTCCGGGGAAGAACACCGGGGAGCTGTTTTTT.

The rearrangement uses TRBV28 and TRBJ2-5; TRBD2 aligns across 7 bases. Trimming removed 6 bases from V and 2 bases from J; junction bases left unmatched: 6. The CDR3 covers 14 residues. Germline CDR1 reads MDHEN; CDR2 reads SYDVKM. As DNA, the CDR3 is TGTGCCAGCAGGGACGGGGGGATTCAAGAGACCCAGTACTTC. This encodes CASRDGGIQETQYF.

This chain joins TRBV5-8 and TRBJ1-6; no definite D call. The V end lost 10 bases, the J end lost 8 bases, and 16 bases lay between the germline ends. Per the germline V gene, CDR1 is SGHTS and CDR2 is YDEGEE. This CDR3 contains 13 residues. The CDR3 spells CASERGFYSPLHF. The CDR3 coding sequence is TGTGCCTCCGAGCGAGGGTTTTATTCACCCCTCCACTTT. The variable domain in full, with the rest retrieved from reference TRBV5-8 and TRBJ1-6, is EAGVTQSPTHLIKTRGQQATLRCSPISGHTSVYWYQQALGLGLQFLLWYDEGEERNRGNFPPRFSGRQFPNYSSELNVNALELEDSALYLCASERGFYSPLHFGNGTRLTVT.

J is TRBJ2-3 and V is TRBV2; TRBD2 matches 8 bases. The CDR3 is made up of 15 amino acids. Germline CDR1 is SNHLY and CDR2 is FYNNEI. V lost 4 bases and J lost 1; bases outside the gene matches: 4. CDR3 region: CASSGDSGGTDTQYF. The CDR3 DNA is TGTGCCAGCAGTGGAGATAGCGGGGGCACAGATACGCAGTATTTT.

The chain employs TRBV7-3 and TRBJ2-3, with 11 bases aligning to TRBD2. CDR1 is SGHTA, CDR2 FQGTGA, per germline. J gave up 0 bases and V 2 bases, and 13 bases lay outside the gene matches. This CDR3 has 20 residues. CDR3 protein: CASSLHLPGTSGASTDTQYF. CDR3 coding DNA: TGTGCCAGCAGCTTACACCTCCCCGGGACTAGCGGAGCTAGCACAGATACGCAGTATTTT.

The rearrangement links TRBV6-5 to TRBJ1-6; D gene ambiguous. CDR3 length: 15 residues. V lost 0 bases to trimming and J lost 5 bases, with 8 bases between them. In germline, CDR1 is MNHEY, CDR2 SVGAGI. This chain's CDR3 is CASSYSIQNNSPLHF. CDR3 in DNA: TGTGCCAGCAGTTACTCGATACAAAATAATTCACCCCTCCACTTT.

The CDR3 nucleotides read TGTGCCAGCAGGATGGAAGGGGGCGGGTACAATGAGCAGTTCTTC. This gives the protein CASRMEGGGYNEQFF. V usage is TRBV5-8 and J usage is TRBJ2-1; 7 bases match TRBD1. The V gene's germline CDR1 is SGHTS and CDR2 YDEGEE. The CDR3 spans 15 residues. Germline trimming cut 5 bases from V and 4 bases from J; bases unmatched to any gene: 9.

This chain connects TRBV30 to TRBJ1-1; maybe TRBD1 (6 bases). The germline V gene encodes CDR1 GTSNPN and CDR2 SVGIG (reference sequence). The ends were cut back, 3 bases at V and 5 bases at J, with 19 bases in the middle. The CDR3 covers 15 residues. CDR3 residues: CAWSHPGQGWTEAFF. In DNA form, the CDR3 reads TGTGCCTGGAGCCACCCGGGCCAGGGGTGGACTGAAGCTTTCTTT. Full variable domain (rest looked up from reference TRBV30 and TRBJ1-1): SQTIHQWPATLVQPVGSPLSLECTVEGTSNPNLYWYRQAAGRGLQLLFYSVGIGQISSEVPQNLSASRPQDRQFILSSKKLLLSDSGFYLCAWSHPGQGWTEAFFGQGTRLTVV.

Details on this clone: The same CDR3 also results from other DNA sequences found in this sample. The CDR3 DNA sequence: TGTGCCAGCAGCAGGGACAGCTCTAATCAGCCCCAGCATTTT. This gives the protein CASSRDSSNQPQHF. The rearrangement uses TRBV28 and TRBJ1-5; 7 bases are shared with TRBD1. CDR1 and CDR2 (germline): MDHEN, SYDVKM. V lost 6 bases and J lost 4; bases outside the gene matches: 6. The CDR3 runs 14 residues.

V and J are TRBV11-2 and TRBJ2-1; the match to TRBD2 covers 9 bases. The length of the CDR3 is 16 residues. Looked up from germline, CDR1 is SGHAT and CDR2 is FQNNGV. J gave up 4 bases and V 10 bases, and 14 bases lay outside the gene matches. The CDR3 sequence is CATELGRRGGYNEQFF. Written as DNA, the CDR3 is TGTGCCACCGAGCTTGGCAGGCGGGGGGGGTACAATGAGCAGTTCTTC.

A single count supports this clone. The chain combines TRBV9 with TRBJ2-7; D is perhaps TRBD2 (6 bases). Trimming removed 0 bases from V and 2 bases from J, with 12 bases in between. CDR3 length: 15 residues. Germline loops: CDR1 SGDLS, CDR2 YYNGEE. The CDR3 spells CASSVAPGEAYEQYF. In DNA form, the CDR3 reads TGTGCCAGCAGCGTAGCTCCCGGGGAGGCCTACGAGCAGTACTTC.

The table lists this clone with many counts. This sample includes further DNA sequences coding for the same CDR3. The gene calls are TRBV6-4 and TRBJ2-1; 9 nucleotides align to TRBD1. CDR3 length: 15 amino acids. With V trimmed by 0 bases and J by 3 bases, 0 bases remained unmatched. The germline CDR1 and CDR2 sequences are MRHNA and SNTAGT. CDR3 in amino acids: CASSDSTGGYNEQFF. The CDR3 DNA reads TGTGCCAGCAGTGACTCGACAGGGGGCTACAATGAGCAGTTCTTC.